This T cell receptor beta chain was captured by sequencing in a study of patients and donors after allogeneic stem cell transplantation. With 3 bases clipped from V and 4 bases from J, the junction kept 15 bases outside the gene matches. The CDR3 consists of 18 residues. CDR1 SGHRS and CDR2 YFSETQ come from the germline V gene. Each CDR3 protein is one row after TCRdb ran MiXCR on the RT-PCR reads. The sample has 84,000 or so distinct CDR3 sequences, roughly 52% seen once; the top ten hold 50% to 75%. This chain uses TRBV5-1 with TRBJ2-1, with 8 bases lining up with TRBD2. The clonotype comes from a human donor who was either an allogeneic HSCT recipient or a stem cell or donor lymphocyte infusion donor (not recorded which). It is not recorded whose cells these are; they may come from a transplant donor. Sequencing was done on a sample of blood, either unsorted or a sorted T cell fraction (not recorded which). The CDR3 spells CASSSDERGWVLYNEQFF. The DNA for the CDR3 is TGCGCCAGCAGCTCGGACGAGCGGGGGTGGGTCCTGTACAATGAGCAGTTCTTC.